This T cell receptor beta chain is from a study of blood T cell repertoires in COVID-19. Study background: Samples taken during acute and convalescent COVID-19 were collected in the United States, Italy and Spain. Sources were T cells, B-cell-depleted T cells, or PBMCs; the material itself was cDNA or gDNA.

This CDR3 has 16 residues. V was shortened by 0 bases and J by 1 base, with 12 bases between the two germline ends. CDR1 and CDR2 from the germline V gene are MGHRA and YSYEKL. Data came from immunoSEQ multiplex PCR; TCRdb stores just in-frame clones and leaves some out. The sample holds around 200,000 clones, about nine tenths seen once. This receptor was obtained from a man aged 40-50 years with acute or convalescent COVID-19. Source material: peripheral blood. J is TRBJ2-5 and V is TRBV4-1; D gene uncertain. The CDR3 sequence: CASSQDPPYFQETQYF. CDR3 sequence (DNA): TGCGCCAGCAGCCAAGACCCGCCGTACTTCCAAGAGACCCAGTACTTC.